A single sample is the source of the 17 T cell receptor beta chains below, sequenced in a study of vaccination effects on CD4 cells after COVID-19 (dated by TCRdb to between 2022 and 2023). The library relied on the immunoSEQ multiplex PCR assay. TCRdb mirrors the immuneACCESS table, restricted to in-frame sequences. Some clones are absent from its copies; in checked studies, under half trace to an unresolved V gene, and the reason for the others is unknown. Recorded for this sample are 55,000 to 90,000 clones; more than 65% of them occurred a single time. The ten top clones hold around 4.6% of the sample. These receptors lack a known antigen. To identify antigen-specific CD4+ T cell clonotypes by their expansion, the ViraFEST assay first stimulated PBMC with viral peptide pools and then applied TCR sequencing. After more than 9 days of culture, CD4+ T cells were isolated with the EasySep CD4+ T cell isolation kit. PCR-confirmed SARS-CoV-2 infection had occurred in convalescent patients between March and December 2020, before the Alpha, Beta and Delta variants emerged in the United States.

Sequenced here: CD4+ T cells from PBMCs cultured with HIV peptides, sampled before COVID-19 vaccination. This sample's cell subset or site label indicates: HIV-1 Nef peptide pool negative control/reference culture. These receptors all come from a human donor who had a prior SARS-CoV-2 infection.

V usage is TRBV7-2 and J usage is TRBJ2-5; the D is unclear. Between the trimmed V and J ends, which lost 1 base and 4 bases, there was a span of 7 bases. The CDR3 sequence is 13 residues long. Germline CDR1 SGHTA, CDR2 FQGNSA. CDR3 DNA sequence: TGTGCCAGCAGCTTAGACAACGGAGAGACCCAGTACTTC. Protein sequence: CASSLDNGETQYF.

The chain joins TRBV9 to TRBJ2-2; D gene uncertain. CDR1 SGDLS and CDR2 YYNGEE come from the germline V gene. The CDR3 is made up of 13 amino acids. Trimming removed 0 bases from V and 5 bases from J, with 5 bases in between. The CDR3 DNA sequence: TGTGCCAGCAGCGTAGGGGGTACCGGGGAGCTGTTTTTT. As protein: CASSVGGTGELFF. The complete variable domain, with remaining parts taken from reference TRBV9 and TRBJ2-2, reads DSGVTQTPKHLITATGQRVTLRCSPRSGDLSVYWYQQSLDQGLQFLIQYYNGEERAKGNILERFSAQQFPDLHSELNLSSLELGDSALYFCASSVGGTGELFFGEGSRLTVL.

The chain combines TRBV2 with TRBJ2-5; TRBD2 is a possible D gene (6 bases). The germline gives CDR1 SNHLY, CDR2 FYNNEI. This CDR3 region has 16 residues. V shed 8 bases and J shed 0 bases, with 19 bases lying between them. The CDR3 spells CASSQNRGVHQETQYF. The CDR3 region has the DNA TGTGCCAGCTCACAGAACCGCGGGGTCCACCAAGAGACCCAGTACTTC.

This chain's CDR3 is CASSPEPLRTGVAFF. DNA for the CDR3: TGTGCCAGCTCACCAGAGCCTCTAAGGACAGGCGTTGCTTTCTTT. This sequence joins TRBV18 and TRBJ1-1, with 7 bases matching TRBD1. This CDR3 region has 15 residues. Looked up from germline, CDR1 is KGHSH and CDR2 is LQKENI. J was trimmed by 11 bases and V by 2 bases; bases with no gene match: 14.

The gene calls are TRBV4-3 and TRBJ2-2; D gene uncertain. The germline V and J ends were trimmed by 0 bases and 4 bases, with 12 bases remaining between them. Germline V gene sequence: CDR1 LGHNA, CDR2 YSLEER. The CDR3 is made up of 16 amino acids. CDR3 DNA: TGCGCCAGCAGCCAAGATTATAGAGGTGGCACCGGGGAGCTGTTTTTT. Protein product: CASSQDYRGGTGELFF.

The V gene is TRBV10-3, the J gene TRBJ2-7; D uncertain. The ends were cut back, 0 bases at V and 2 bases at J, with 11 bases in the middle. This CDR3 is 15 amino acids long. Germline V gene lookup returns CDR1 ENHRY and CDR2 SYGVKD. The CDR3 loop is CAISESAGRPYEQYF. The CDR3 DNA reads TGTGCCATCAGTGAGTCGGCAGGCAGACCCTACGAGCAGTACTTC.

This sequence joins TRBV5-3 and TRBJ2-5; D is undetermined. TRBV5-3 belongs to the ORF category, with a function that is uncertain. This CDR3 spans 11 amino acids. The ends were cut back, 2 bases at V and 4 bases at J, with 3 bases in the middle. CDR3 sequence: CARSFAETQYF. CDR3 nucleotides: TGTGCCAGAAGCTTCGCAGAGACCCAGTACTTC.

Written as DNA, the CDR3 is TGTGCCAGCAGTGATTGGGCAGGGGTTAGCACTGAAGCTTTCTTT. Translated: CASSDWAGVSTEAFF. The chain carries TRBV2 and TRBJ1-1; D may be TRBD1 (6 bases). The V gene lost 3 bases and the J gene lost 4 bases, with 15 bases spanning the gap. CDR3 length equals 15 residues. The V gene's germline CDR1 is SNHLY and CDR2 FYNNEI.

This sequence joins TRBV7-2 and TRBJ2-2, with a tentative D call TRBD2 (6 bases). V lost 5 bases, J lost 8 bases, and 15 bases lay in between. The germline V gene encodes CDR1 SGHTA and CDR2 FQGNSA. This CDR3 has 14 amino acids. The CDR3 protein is CASSVRTGVGELFF. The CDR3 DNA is TGTGCCAGCAGCGTTCGGACGGGGGTTGGGGAGCTGTTTTTT.

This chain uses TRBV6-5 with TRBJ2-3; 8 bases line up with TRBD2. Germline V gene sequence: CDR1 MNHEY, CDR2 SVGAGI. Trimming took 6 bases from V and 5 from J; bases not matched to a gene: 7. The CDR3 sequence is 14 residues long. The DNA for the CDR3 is TGTGCCAGCAGGTGGGGGCTAGCGGGAGATACGCAGTATTTT. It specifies CASRWGLAGDTQYF.

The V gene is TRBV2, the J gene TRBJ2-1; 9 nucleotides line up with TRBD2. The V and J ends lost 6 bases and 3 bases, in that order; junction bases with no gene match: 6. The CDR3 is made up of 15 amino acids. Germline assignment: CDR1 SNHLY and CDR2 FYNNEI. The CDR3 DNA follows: TGTGCCAGCAGACCAGCTAGCGGGGTCTACAATGAGCAGTTCTTC. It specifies CASRPASGVYNEQFF.

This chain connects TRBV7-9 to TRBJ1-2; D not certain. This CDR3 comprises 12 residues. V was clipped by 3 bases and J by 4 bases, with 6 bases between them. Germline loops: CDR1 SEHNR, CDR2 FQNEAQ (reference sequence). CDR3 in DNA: TGTGCCAGCAGCTTGGACGGCTATGGCTACACCTTC. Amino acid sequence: CASSLDGYGYTF.

CDR3 bases: TGTGCCAGCTCCCCGGGGGTCCAGGATCAGCCCCAGCATTTT. It codes for CASSPGVQDQPQHF. The rearrangement uses TRBV6-1 and TRBJ1-5; possible D gene TRBD1, 5 bases. The CDR3 contains 14 residues. The germline V and J ends were trimmed by 8 bases and 5 bases, with 16 bases remaining between them. Germline loops: CDR1 MNHNS, CDR2 SASEGT.

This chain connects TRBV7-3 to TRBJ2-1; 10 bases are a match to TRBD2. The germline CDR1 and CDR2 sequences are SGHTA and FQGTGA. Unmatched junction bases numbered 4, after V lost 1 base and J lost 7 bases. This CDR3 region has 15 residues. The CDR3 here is CASSLSLAGVNEQFF. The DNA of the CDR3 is TGTGCCAGCAGCTTAAGTCTAGCGGGAGTTAATGAGCAGTTCTTC.

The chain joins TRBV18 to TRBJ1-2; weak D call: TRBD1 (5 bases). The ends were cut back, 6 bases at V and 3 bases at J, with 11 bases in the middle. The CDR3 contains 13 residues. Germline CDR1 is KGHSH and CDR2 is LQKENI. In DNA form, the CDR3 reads TGTGCCAGCTCGCCCGGGACCTACTATGGCTACACCTTC. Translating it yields CASSPGTYYGYTF.

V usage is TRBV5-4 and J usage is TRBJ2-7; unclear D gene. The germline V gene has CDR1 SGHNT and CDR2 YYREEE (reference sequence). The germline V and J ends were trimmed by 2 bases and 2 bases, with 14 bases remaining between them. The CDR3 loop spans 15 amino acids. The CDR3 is CASSLKGRTAYEQYF. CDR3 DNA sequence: TGTGCCAGCAGCTTAAAAGGCCGAACGGCCTACGAGCAGTACTTC.

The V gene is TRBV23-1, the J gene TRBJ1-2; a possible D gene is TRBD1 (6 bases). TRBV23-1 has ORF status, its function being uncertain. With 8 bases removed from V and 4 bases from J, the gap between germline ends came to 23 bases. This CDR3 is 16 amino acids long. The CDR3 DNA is TGCGCCAGCTGGGCCCGGACAGCCGTCTCTGGCTATGGCTACACCTTC. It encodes CASWARTAVSGYGYTF.